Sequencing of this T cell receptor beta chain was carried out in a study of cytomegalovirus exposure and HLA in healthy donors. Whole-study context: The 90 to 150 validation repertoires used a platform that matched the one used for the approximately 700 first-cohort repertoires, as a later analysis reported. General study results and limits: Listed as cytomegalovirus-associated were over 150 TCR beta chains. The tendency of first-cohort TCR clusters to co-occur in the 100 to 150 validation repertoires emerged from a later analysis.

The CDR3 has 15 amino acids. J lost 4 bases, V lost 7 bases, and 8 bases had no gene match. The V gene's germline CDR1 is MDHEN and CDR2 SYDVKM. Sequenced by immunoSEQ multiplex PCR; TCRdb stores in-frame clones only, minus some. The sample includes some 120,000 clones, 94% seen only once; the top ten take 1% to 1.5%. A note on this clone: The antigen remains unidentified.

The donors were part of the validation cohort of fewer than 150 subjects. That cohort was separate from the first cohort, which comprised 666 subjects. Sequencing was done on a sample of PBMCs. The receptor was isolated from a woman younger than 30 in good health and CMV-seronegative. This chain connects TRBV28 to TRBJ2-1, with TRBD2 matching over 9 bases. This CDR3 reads CASNPPSGKYNEQFF. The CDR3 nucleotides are TGTGCCAGCAACCCCCCTAGCGGGAAGTACAATGAGCAGTTCTTC.